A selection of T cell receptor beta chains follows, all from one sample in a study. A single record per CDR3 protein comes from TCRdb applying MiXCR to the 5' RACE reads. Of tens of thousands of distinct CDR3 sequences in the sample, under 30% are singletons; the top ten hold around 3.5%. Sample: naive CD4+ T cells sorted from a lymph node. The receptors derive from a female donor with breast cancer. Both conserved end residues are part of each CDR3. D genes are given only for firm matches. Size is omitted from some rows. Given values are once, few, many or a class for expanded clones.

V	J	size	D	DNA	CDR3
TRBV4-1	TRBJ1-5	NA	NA	TGCGCCAGCAGCCAAGGGAGGGGGGCTCGCAATCAGCCCCAGCATTTT	CASSQGRGARNQPQHF
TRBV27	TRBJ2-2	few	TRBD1	TGTGCCAGTGGAAACAGGGGAGACACCGGGGAGCTGTTTTTT	CASGNRGDTGELFF
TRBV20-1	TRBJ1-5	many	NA	TGCAGTGCTAGGACAGAAGGCAATCAGCCCCAGCATTTT	CSARTEGNQPQHF
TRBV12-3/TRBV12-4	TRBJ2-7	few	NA	TGTGCCAGCAGTTTAGGCTCCCTTTCCTACGAGCAGTACTTC	CASSLGSLSYEQYF
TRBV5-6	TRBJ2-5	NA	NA	TGTGCCAGCAGCTTCGGGGCGGGAAAAGAGACCCAGTACTTC	CASSFGAGKETQYF
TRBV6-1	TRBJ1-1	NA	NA	TGTGCCAGCAGTTCCATGCAGAGGAACACTGAAGCTTTCTTT	CASSSMQRNTEAFF
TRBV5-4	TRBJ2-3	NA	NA	TGTGCCAGCAGCTTGTTCCGGGACGGCACAGATACGCAGTATTTT	CASSLFRDGTDTQYF
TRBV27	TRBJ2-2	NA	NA	TGTGCCAGCAGTCCCCGGACGTGGAACACCGGGGAGCTGTTTTTT	CASSPRTWNTGELFF
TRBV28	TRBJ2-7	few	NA	TGTGCCAGCAAGGGGGAAACTAAAGGGTGGGAGCAGTACTTC	CASKGETKGWEQYF
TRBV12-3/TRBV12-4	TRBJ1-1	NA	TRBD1	TGTGCCAGCAGCCCACAGGGGGCCAACACTGAAGCTTTCTTT	CASSPQGANTEAFF
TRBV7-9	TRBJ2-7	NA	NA	TGTGCCAGCAGCCCGGGACTCAGCTCCTACGAGCAGTACTTC	CASSPGLSSYEQYF
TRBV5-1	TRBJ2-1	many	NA	TGCGCCAGCAGCTTCCGGGGAAGCTCCTACAATGAGCAGTTCTTC	CASSFRGSSYNEQFF
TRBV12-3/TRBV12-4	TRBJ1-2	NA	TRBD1	TGTGCCAGCAGGACAGGGGTTGGAACGTATGGCTACACCTTC	CASRTGVGTYGYTF
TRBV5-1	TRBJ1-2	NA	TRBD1	TGCGCCAGCAGTCCCGACAGGGGTGGCTATGGCAACACCTTC	CASSPDRGGYGNTF
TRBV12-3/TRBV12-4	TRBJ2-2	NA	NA	TGTGCCAGCAGTTTTTTAACTATCGGGGAGCTGTTTTTT	CASSFLTIGELFF
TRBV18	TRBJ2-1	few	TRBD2	TGTGCCAGCTCACCGGGAGAGACTAGCGGGCGGAATGAGCAGTTCTTC	CASSPGETSGRNEQFF
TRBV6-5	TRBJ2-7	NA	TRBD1	TGTGCCAGCAGAGGACAGGGTCGAGACGAGCAGTACTTC	CASRGQGRDEQYF
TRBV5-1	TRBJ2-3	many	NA	TGCGCCAGCAGCTTGGATTTCGGAAATGTGGATACGCAGTATTTT	CASSLDFGNVDTQYF
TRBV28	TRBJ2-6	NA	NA	TGTGCCAGCAGTTCCAGGACTGTAGCTGGGGCCAACGTCCTGACTTTC	CASSSRTVAGANVLTF
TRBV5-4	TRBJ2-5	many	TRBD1	TGTGCCAGCAGCTCGACAGGGCCCCAAGAGACCCAGTACTTC	CASSSTGPQETQYF
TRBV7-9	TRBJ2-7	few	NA	TGTGCCAGCAGCTCCGGAAGGGCCTACGAGCAGTACTTC	CASSSGRAYEQYF
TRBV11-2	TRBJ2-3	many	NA	TGTGCCAGCAGCTTAGCCTTTAGCGCGAGGACAGATACGCAGTATTTT	CASSLAFSARTDTQYF
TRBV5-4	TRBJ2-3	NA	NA	TGTGCCAGCAGCTTTGAACAGGGCACAGATACGCAGTATTTT	CASSFEQGTDTQYF
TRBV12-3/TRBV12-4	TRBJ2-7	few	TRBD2	TGTGCCAGCAGCCGGACTAGCGGGAGTCACGAGCAGTACTTC	CASSRTSGSHEQYF
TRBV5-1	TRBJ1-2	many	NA	TGCGCCAGCAGCTTGGAAAAGGGAGCTAACTATGGCTACACCTTC	CASSLEKGANYGYTF
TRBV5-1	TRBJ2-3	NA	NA	TGCGCCAGCAGCTCCTTTCAGAGCACAGATACGCAGTATTTT	CASSSFQSTDTQYF
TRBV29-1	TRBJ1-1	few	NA	TGCAGCGTTGCGGTGAACACTGAAGCTTTCTTT	CSVAVNTEAFF
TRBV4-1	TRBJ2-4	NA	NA	TGCGCCAGCAGCCAAGGGGCCACGCCCGGACAGTTAACACTAGCCAAAAACATTCAGTACTTC	CASSQGATPGQLTLAKNIQYF
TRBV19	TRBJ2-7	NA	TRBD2	TGTGCCAGTAGTATTAAGAGCGGGAGCAACGAGCAGTACTTC	CASSIKSGSNEQYF
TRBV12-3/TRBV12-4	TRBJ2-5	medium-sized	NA	TGTGCCAGCAGTTCCCAGGGAGGAGAGACCCAGTACTTC	CASSSQGGETQYF
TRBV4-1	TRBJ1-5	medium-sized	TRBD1	TGCGCCAGCAGGCGACAGGGTGACAGCAATCAGCCCCAGCATTTT	CASRRQGDSNQPQHF
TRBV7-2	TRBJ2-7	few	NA	TGTGCCAGCAGCCGTCGATCCGGGACGGTCTCCTACGAGCAGTACTTC	CASSRRSGTVSYEQYF
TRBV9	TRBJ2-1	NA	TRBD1	TGTGCCGGCAGCGTAGCAGGGGGGGGGACAGGGCCTTACAATGAGCAGTTCTTC	CAGSVAGGGTGPYNEQFF
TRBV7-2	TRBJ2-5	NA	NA	TGTGCCAGCAGCTTAGGGCCGGGAGTCGAGACCCAGTACTTC	CASSLGPGVETQYF
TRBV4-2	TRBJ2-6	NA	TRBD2	TGTGCCAGCAGCCATTTAGCGGGATTAAGCTCTGGGGCCAACGTCCTGACTTTC	CASSHLAGLSSGANVLTF
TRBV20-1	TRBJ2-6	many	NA	TGCAGTGCGCGACAGAAAATTGGGGCCAACGTCCTGACTTTC	CSARQKIGANVLTF
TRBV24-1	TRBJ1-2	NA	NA	TGTGCCGTCCGGGCGGAGGGCTATGGCTACACCTTC	CAVRAEGYGYTF
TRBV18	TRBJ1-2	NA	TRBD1	TGTGCCAGCTCACCAACAGGGGTTGGTGGCTACACCTTC	CASSPTGVGGYTF
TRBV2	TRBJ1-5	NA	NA	TGTGCCAGCCATCCCGGATACGATCAGCCCCAGCATTTT	CASHPGYDQPQHF
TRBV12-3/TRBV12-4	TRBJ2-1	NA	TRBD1	TGTGCCAGCAGCATAACGGGACAGGCAAACAATGAGCAGTTCTTC	CASSITGQANNEQFF
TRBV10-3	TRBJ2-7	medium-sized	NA	TGTGCCATCATGCCCCACCTCGAGAGCTCCTACGAGCAGTACTTC	CAIMPHLESSYEQYF
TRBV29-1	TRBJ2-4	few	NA	TGCAGCGTTGAAGTCCAGACCATTCAGTACTTC	CSVEVQTIQYF
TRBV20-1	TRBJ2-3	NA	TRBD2	TGCAGTGCTCCAACCTTAACTAGCGGCTACACAGATACGCAGTATTTT	CSAPTLTSGYTDTQYF
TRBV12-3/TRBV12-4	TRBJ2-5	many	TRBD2	TGTGCCAGCAGTTTCTCTTCCCTAGCGGGATTACAAGAGACCCAGTACTTC	CASSFSSLAGLQETQYF
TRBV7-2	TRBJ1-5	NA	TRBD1	TGTGCCAGCAGCTTCCTTCCGGGACAGGCCGCCGAGGGCAATCAGCCCCAGCATTTT	CASSFLPGQAAEGNQPQHF
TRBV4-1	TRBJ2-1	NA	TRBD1	TGCGCCAGCAGCCACAGACAGGGGGAGTATGAGCAGTTCTTC	CASSHRQGEYEQFF
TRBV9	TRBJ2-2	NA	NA	TGTGCCAGCAGCGTAGCTGGGGAGCTGTTTTTT	CASSVAGELFF
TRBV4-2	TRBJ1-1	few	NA	TGTGCCAGCAGCCAATCAACCAGATTGAACACTGAAGCTTTCTTT	CASSQSTRLNTEAFF
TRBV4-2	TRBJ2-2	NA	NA	TGTGCCAGCAGCACAAAGGGGCTCGAAAGGGGGGAGCTGTTTTTT	CASSTKGLERGELFF
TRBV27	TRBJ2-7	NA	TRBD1	TGTGCCAGCAGTTCGGGACAGGGGTACTACGAGCAGTACTTC	CASSSGQGYYEQYF
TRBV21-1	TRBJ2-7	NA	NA	TGTGCCAGCAGCGAGGGGTACCGGGAGCAGTACTTC	CASSEGYREQYF
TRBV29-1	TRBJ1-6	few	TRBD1	TGCAGCGTCCGGACAGGGGTTAATTTTGATTCACCCCTCCACTTT	CSVRTGVNFDSPLHF
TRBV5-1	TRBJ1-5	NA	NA	TGCGCCAGCAGCTTGCGGGGGGGCTCGGATCAGCCCCAGCATTTT	CASSLRGGSDQPQHF
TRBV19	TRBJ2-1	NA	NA	TGTGCCAGCGGCCACAATGAGCAGTTCTTC	CASGHNEQFF